The entry that follows covers one T cell receptor beta chain sequence. The repertoire was sequenced with immunoSEQ multiplex PCR; TCRdb's copy has only in-frame clones and lacks some. The table shows about 88,000 clones, with 70% to 90% occurring only once. The CDR3 consists of 15 residues. Germline V gives CDR1 SGHAT, CDR2 FQNNGV. V dropped 0 bases and J dropped 7 bases, with 15 bases sitting between them. The record originates from a study of T cell responses to AZD1222 COVID-19 vaccine. Study context: Whether given at about 4 or about 12 weeks, second doses were pooled.

The receptor was derived from an adult in good health. This material consisted of peripheral blood, taken on day 0 of AZD1222 vaccination. V is TRBV11-2 and J is TRBJ1-1; a weak D match, TRBD1 (6 bases). As DNA, the CDR3 is TGTGCCAGCAGCTTAGAAGCAGGGGCGATCCATGAAGCTTTCTTT. Amino acid sequence: CASSLEAGAIHEAFF.